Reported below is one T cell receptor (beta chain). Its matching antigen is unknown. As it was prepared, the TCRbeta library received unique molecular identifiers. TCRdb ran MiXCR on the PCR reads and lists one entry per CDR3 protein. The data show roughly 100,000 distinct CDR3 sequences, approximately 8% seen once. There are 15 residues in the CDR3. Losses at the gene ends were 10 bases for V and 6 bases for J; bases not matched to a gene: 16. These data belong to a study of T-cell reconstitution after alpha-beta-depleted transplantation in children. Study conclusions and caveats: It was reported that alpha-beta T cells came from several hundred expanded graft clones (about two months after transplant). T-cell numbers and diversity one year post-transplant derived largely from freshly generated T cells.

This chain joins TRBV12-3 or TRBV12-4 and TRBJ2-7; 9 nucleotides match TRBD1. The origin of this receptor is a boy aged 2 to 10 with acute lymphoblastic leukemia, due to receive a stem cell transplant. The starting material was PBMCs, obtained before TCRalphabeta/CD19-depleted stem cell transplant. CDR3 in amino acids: CAICPETGGSFEQYF. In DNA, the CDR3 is TGTGCCATCTGCCCCGAGACAGGGGGTAGCTTCGAGCAGTACTTC.